This T cell receptor (beta chain) is drawn from a study of blood T cells in healthy people across ages. This clonotype appeared many times. Its target is unknown. The study's findings and limits: Naive CD4+ cells and diversity were both higher in long-lived donors than in aged donors. Age brought a roughly linear fall in TCR beta diversity measured per million T cells. Conclusively comparing naive with antigen-experienced cells was impossible with unsorted PBMCs.

RNA extraction gave at least 5 micrograms of total RNA per sample. CDR3 length: 17 amino acids. CDR1 and CDR2 (germline): MGHRA, YSYEKL. V lost 0 bases, J lost 1 base, and 6 bases stayed unmatched. A sample-barcoded 5' primer and a J-beta primer mix were used in a second PCR of about 7 to 12 cycles. TCRdb processed the 5' RACE reads anew with MiXCR; each CDR3 protein has one entry. The sample carries roughly 680,000 distinct CDR3 sequences, 52% recorded once. The sequencing input was blood. This TCR was sampled from an elderly woman in good health. The genes are TRBV4-1 and TRBJ2-3, with 8 bases identical to TRBD2. The CDR3 DNA is TGCGCCAGCAGCCAAGAGACGGGGCGGGAGGGCACAGATACGCAGTATTTT. This gives the protein CASSQETGREGTDTQYF.